This TCR beta chain was retrieved from a study of blood T cell repertoires in COVID-19. The repertoire was sequenced with immunoSEQ multiplex PCR; TCRdb's copy has only in-frame clones and lacks some. The sample yields almost 70,000 clones, 60% to 80% seen once. The length of the CDR3 is 14 residues. V shed 6 bases and J 3 bases; nucleotides not matched to a gene: 4. The germline V gene encodes CDR1 SNHLY and CDR2 FYNNEI. This receptor was obtained from a human donor in a cohort sampled during active COVID-19. Source material: peripheral blood. The V call is TRBV2, the J call TRBJ1-5, with TRBD1 identical over 8 bases. CDR3 DNA: TGTGCCAGCAGCGCGGGACAGGCCAATCAGCCCCAGCATTTT. Its translation: CASSAGQANQPQHF. Full variable domain (rest looked up from reference TRBV2 and TRBJ1-5): EPEVTQTPSHQVTQMGQEVILRCVPISNHLYFYWYRQILGQKVEFLVSFYNNEISEKSEIFDDQFSVERPDGSNFTLKIRSTKLEDSAMYFCASSAGQANQPQHFGDGTRLSIL.